The 20 T cell receptor beta chains below come from one sample, sequenced in a study of glioma-infiltrating T cells after dendritic cell vaccination. Measured with immunoSEQ multiplex PCR; TCRdb has only the in-frame clones, and not every one. This table has 95,000 to 110,000 clones, around 81% appearing once. Sample: blood, taken before dendritic cell vaccination. These receptor sequences come from a human donor with glioblastoma.

The chain links TRBV5-8 to TRBJ2-7; 7 bases agree with TRBD1. The CDR3 is made up of 12 amino acids. V dropped 4 bases and J dropped 5; count of bases not matched to a gene: 3. The germline CDR1 and CDR2 sequences are SGHTS and YDEGEE. The CDR3 nucleotides read TGTGCCAGCAGCGACAGGGTCCACGAGCAGTACTTC. It is translated as CASSDRVHEQYF.

The genes are TRBV7-2 and TRBJ2-7, with D tentatively TRBD1 (6 bases). V was cut by 5 bases and J by 5 bases, with 19 bases left in between. Per germline, CDR1 SGHTA and CDR2 FQGNSA. The CDR3 extends over 15 amino acids. In DNA form, the CDR3 reads TGTGCCAGCAGCCCGGTGGTGGACAGCATGAACGAGCAGTACTTC. This sequence encodes CASSPVVDSMNEQYF. The entire variable domain, with the rest obtained from reference TRBV7-2 and TRBJ2-7, is as follows: GAGVSQSPSNKVTEKGKDVELRCDPISGHTALYWYRQSLGQGLEFLIYFQGNSAPDKSGLPSDRFSAERTGGSVSTLTIQRTQQEDSAVYLCASSPVVDSMNEQYFGPGTRLTVT.

This rearrangement joins TRBV19 to TRBJ2-1; the match to TRBD2 covers 14 bases. V was clipped by 4 bases and J by 6 bases; unmatched bases: 2. The CDR3 is 15 amino acids. Germline V gene lookup returns CDR1 LNHDA and CDR2 SQIVND (reference sequence). CDR3 nucleotides: TGTGCCAGTAGTAAAGGACTAGCGGGGGGCAATGAGCAGTTCTTC. Its translation is CASSKGLAGGNEQFF.

This clone was counted between two and nine times. The chain employs TRBV7-6 and TRBJ2-5, with D tentatively TRBD2 (5 bases). Germline values: CDR1 SGHVS, CDR2 FNYEAQ. V was clipped by 6 bases and J by 4 bases, with 12 bases between them. The length of the CDR3 is 13 residues. CDR3: CASRNYEGETQYF. The CDR3 nucleotides read TGTGCCAGCAGGAATTATGAGGGAGAGACCCAGTACTTC.

The chain has TRBV10-1 and TRBJ2-7; D possibly corresponds to TRBD1 (6 bases). This CDR3 has 12 amino acids. CDR1 and CDR2 from the germline V gene are WNHNN and SYGVQD (reference sequence). The ends were cut back, 6 bases at V and 7 bases at J, with 13 bases in the middle. The CDR3 DNA sequence: TGCGCCAGCAGAGGGGCAGGGGATGAGCAGTACTTC. Amino acid sequence: CASRGAGDEQYF.

The chain links TRBV9 to TRBJ1-1; perhaps TRBD1 as D (6 bases). The CDR3 extends over 15 amino acids. The germline V gene has CDR1 SGDLS and CDR2 YYNGEE. V gave up 3 bases and J gave up 5 bases, with 17 bases separating them. This chain's CDR3 is CASSALQGGVTEAFF. In nucleotides, the CDR3 is TGTGCCAGCAGCGCTCTACAAGGGGGGGTAACTGAAGCTTTCTTT.

Here the CDR3 DNA reads TGTGCCAGCAGTGAAGGACAGGGCGGCGGAAAACTGTTTTTT. Its protein product is CASSEGQGGGKLFF. The genes are TRBV6-4 and TRBJ1-4; 8 nucleotides agree with TRBD1. There are 14 residues in the CDR3. V was clipped by 3 bases and J by 10 bases; unmatched bases: 7. CDR1 and CDR2 (germline): MRHNA, SNTAGT.

V usage is TRBV15 and J usage is TRBJ1-1; 7 bases agree with TRBD1. This CDR3 is built from 17 residues. The V gene's germline CDR1 is LNHNV and CDR2 YYDKDF (reference sequence). With V trimmed by 0 bases and J by 6 bases, 13 bases remained unmatched. CDR3 in DNA: TGTGCCACCAGCAGAGATAATCGGGCCAGGGGGGTCCCTGAAGCTTTCTTT. Protein sequence: CATSRDNRARGVPEAFF.

This clone was seen a handful of times. V is TRBV30 and J is TRBJ1-2; perhaps TRBD1 as D (6 bases). Looked up from germline, CDR1 is GTSNPN and CDR2 is SVGIG (reference sequence). CDR3 size: 13 residues. Between the trimmed V and J ends, which lost 1 base and 5 bases, there was a span of 11 bases. The CDR3 region is CAWSDTGNYGYTF. CDR3 coding DNA: TGTGCCTGGAGTGACACAGGGAATTATGGCTACACCTTC.

The rearrangement joins TRBV6-6 to TRBJ2-1; TRBD2 aligns across 7 bases. J was trimmed by 9 bases and V by 5 bases; bases with no gene match: 7. CDR3 length equals 13 residues. Germline CDR1 MNHNY, CDR2 SVGAGI (reference sequence). DNA of the CDR3: TGTGCCAGCAGTCCCCTGGGGGGGGGTGAGCAGTTCTTC. Amino acids: CASSPLGGGEQFF.

The rearrangement links TRBV7-3 to TRBJ2-1, with 11 bases matching TRBD2. CDR1 is SGHTA and CDR2 is FQGTGA in the germline V gene. CDR3 size: 18 residues. J lost 2 bases, V lost 1 base, and 7 bases had no gene match. The CDR3 sequence: CASSLSSGGAYPYNEQFF. The CDR3 DNA sequence: TGTGCCAGCAGCTTAAGTAGCGGGGGGGCCTACCCCTACAATGAGCAGTTCTTC. Based on the CDR3 plus reference TRBV7-3 and TRBJ2-1, the full variable domain is GAGVSQTPSNKVTEKGKYVELRCDPISGHTALYWYRQSLGQGPEFLIYFQGTGAADDSGLPNDRFFAVRPEGSVSTLKIQRTERGDSAVYLCASSLSSGGAYPYNEQFFGPGTRLTVL.

The CDR3: CASSHPTGGPEAFF. The CDR3 bases are TGCGCCAGCAGCCACCCTACAGGGGGCCCTGAAGCTTTCTTT. The gene calls are TRBV4-1 and TRBJ1-1; 9 positions agree with TRBD1. This CDR3 contains 14 residues. Germline-derived CDR1 and CDR2 are MGHRA and YSYEKL. V trimming: 3 bases; J trimming: 6 bases; junction bases outside the gene matches: 5.

In DNA form, the CDR3 reads TGTGCCAGCAGTTCTCCCTGGGGAGGGAGCACAGATACGCAGTATTTT. Its protein product is CASSSPWGGSTDTQYF. The chain combines TRBV27 with TRBJ2-3; 7 bases align to TRBD2. CDR1 and CDR2 (germline): MNHEY, SMNVEV (reference sequence). Losses at the gene ends were 4 bases for V and 0 bases for J; bases not matched to a gene: 7. CDR3 length: 16 residues.

The chain couples TRBV4-3 to TRBJ2-7; D perhaps matches TRBD2 (6 bases). V was pared by 1 base and J by 0 bases, with 10 bases between. The CDR3 length is 15 residues. Germline V lookup: CDR1 LGHNA, CDR2 YSLEER. CDR3 DNA sequence: TGCGCCAGCAGCCAAGGGGACTCCAGCTCCTACGAGCAGTACTTC. This encodes CASSQGDSSSYEQYF.

This rearrangement joins TRBV11-2 to TRBJ2-7, with 7 bases lining up with TRBD1. V shed 5 bases and J 0 bases; nucleotides not matched to a gene: 13. Germline assignment: CDR1 SGHAT and CDR2 FQNNGV. The length of the CDR3 is 17 residues. The CDR3 region has the DNA TGTGCCAGCAGCACCCTTAGGGGGCCCAGGAGCTCCTACGAGCAGTACTTC. Its translation: CASSTLRGPRSSYEQYF.

The V and J genes are TRBV11-1 and TRBJ1-4; D perhaps matches TRBD1 (6 bases). The CDR3 has 15 residues. V was shortened by 7 bases and J by 7 bases, with 19 bases between the two germline ends. Germline CDR1 SGHAT, CDR2 FQDESV (reference sequence). The CDR3 loop reads CASTPTGRGGEKLFF. CDR3 bases: TGTGCCAGCACCCCCACCGGCAGGGGCGGTGAAAAACTGTTTTTT.

The chain has TRBV5-1 and TRBJ2-3; 9 bases align to TRBD1. V trimming: 4 bases; J trimming: 3 bases; junction bases outside the gene matches: 3. The CDR3 has 14 amino acids. Germline V gene data show CDR1 as SGHRS and CDR2 as YFSETQ. CDR3 sequence (DNA): TGCGCCAGCAGCCACGGGACAGGGACAGATACGCAGTATTTT. Its translation: CASSHGTGTDTQYF.

The genes are TRBV4-3 and TRBJ2-6; a possible D gene is TRBD1 (6 bases). With 2 bases removed from V and 2 bases from J, the gap between germline ends came to 16 bases. Germline V gives CDR1 LGHNA, CDR2 YSLEER. The CDR3 has 18 residues. This CDR3 is CASSQQPGQSPGANVLTF. The CDR3 nucleotides read TGCGCCAGCAGCCAACAGCCGGGACAATCACCTGGGGCCAACGTCCTGACTTTC.

V gene TRBV7-2 combines with J gene TRBJ2-3; possibly TRBD2 for D (5 bases). This CDR3 has 13 amino acids. Germline V gives CDR1 SGHTA, CDR2 FQGNSA. The V and J ends lost 5 bases and 8 bases respectively, with 14 bases between them. The CDR3 sequence is CASSPRVEGTQYF. The DNA for the CDR3 is TGTGCCAGCAGCCCTAGAGTAGAGGGTACGCAGTATTTT.

This sequence joins TRBV4-1 and TRBJ2-3, with D tentatively TRBD1 (6 bases). CDR1 is MGHRA and CDR2 is YSYEKL in the germline V gene. CDR3 size: 17 residues. V was shortened by 1 base and J by 1 base, with 15 bases between the two germline ends. The CDR3 coding sequence is TGCGCCAGCAGCCAAGCCGGAACAGGGCGTGGCACAGATACGCAGTATTTT. It yields the protein CASSQAGTGRGTDTQYF.